This T cell receptor (beta chain) was identified in a study of T cells in Graves' hyperthyroidism and ophthalmopathy (dated by TCRdb to between 2019 and 2020). About the investigation overall: Peripheral blood was collected at initial diagnosis, before any treatment. TCR V-J signatures able to tell the groups apart were searched for in a discovery cohort of some 97 patients, of whom more than 40 had Graves' ophthalmopathy and around 58 had stable Graves' hyperthyroidism. Prospective prediction of ophthalmopathy was tested in an independent validation cohort of 18 hyperthyroidism patients and 17 patients who later progressed to ophthalmopathy. The roughly 100 discovery patients were randomly divided into training and test sets at a 7:3 ratio. The study also compared thyroid tissue and blood T-cell repertoires from a handful of Graves' hyperthyroidism patients. Once sampling was done, hyperthyroidism patients were given methimazole at a starting dose of 30 mg daily, whereas ophthalmopathy patients were given high-dose intravenous methylprednisolone. The paper reports TCR Vbeta CDR3 sequencing of approximately 130 peripheral blood samples: some 44 ophthalmopathy, fewer than 80 hyperthyroidism and roughly 17 progressor patients.

Here V drops 5 bases and J drops 0 bases, and the junction holds 9 bases not matched to any gene. CDR1 and CDR2, looked up from the germline V gene, are SGHAT and FQNNGV. Including the terminal cysteine and phenylalanine, the CDR3 comprises 17 residues. Only the CDR3 part of the read is kept: 51 bases, read in frame from the first base. The TCR beta CDR3 regions were amplified from the RNA transcripts. The first round of RT-PCR for the TCR CDR3 was performed with the HTBI primer set and the Qiagen OneStep RT-PCR kit. Libraries were constructed in a second round of multiplex PCR, after which size selection and purification were performed. Sequencing of the libraries was done on an Illumina HiSeq2000 using paired-end 100 bp reads. Regarding the original processing steps: SOAPnuke was used to process the raw data, with reads discarded if the reads contained adapters or uncalled bases, had a mean Phred below 15, or lacked an exact constant-primer or identifier match. COPE v1.2.5 was used to merge high-quality paired reads, and clonotypes were defined as unique nucleotide sequences. MiTCR v1.1 was used to align the clonotypes against IMGT TRBV, TRBD and TRBJ reference segments. The analysis was restricted to V-J combinations with a frequency above 0.0001, which together covered around 99% of the repertoires. The TCS score was defined as the ratio of F50 (clonal expansion) to E x V (chaos), calculated using BLOSUM62-based TCRdist between CDR3 peptides within each V-J. Welch's t-statistics and random forest reduced several hundred V-J features to some 14, which were used in a naive Bayes classifier (R e1071). In TCRdb, the public reads were trimmed at Q25 with fastp and aligned with MiXCR, with productive beta chains retained. Under each unique CDR3 protein, matching rows form one entry showing the most common genes and DNA. The V and J calls shown here were made by TCRdb, not taken from the authors' results. In this sample the table shows some 760,000 distinct CDR3 sequences, approximately 14% of which occur a single time. About 10% of the sample goes to the ten largest clones.

A patient counted as having stable Graves' hyperthyroidism if no progression to ophthalmopathy occurred over 18 months of follow-up. Hyperthyroidism patients were aged 18 to 65 years and newly diagnosed, with disease duration of less than 2 months. Exclusion was applied to patients with uncontrolled infections, other autoimmune diseases, pregnancy or lactation. Diagnoses relied on clinical symptoms, serum thyroxine and TRAb, thyroid ultrasound and orbital computed tomography. Ficoll-Paque density gradient centrifugation was used to isolate PBMCs from around 10 ml of fresh peripheral blood. Total RNA was extracted using Trizol reagent, and RNA quality was assessed on an Agilent 2100 Bioanalyzer. Summary of the overall study and its limitations: In cross-validation, a model built on a 13 V-J signature told ophthalmopathy apart from stable hyperthyroidism with 85% to 90% sensitivity and about 81% specificity, and in testing the same model reached 80%/75%. Sample size was not statistically predetermined, and blinding of investigators to group allocation was not performed. In validation, progression to ophthalmopathy was predicted by the model with almost 71% sensitivity and just over 72% specificity, a median of roughly 6.4 months before onset. Most expanded thyroid clonotypes (frequency above 0.001) were also detected in blood, a finding suggesting that blood repertoires may reflect thyroid immune responses.

For this clonotype: The antigen it binds to is not known. Base qualities were left out, and no much larger clone turns up one base away.

The source of this sequence is a young woman with Graves' hyperthyroidism. The sequenced sample was blood. This chain joins TRBV11-2 to TRBJ1-1; TRBD1 fits 10 bases in the junction. The CDR3 amino acid sequence is: CASSPRTGGSMNTEAFF. The nucleotides are TGTGCCAGCAGCCCGAGGACAGGGGGTTCCATGAACACTGAAGCTTTCTTT. With the portions outside the CDR3 filled from the reference TRBV11-2 and TRBJ1-1 genes, the complete variable region becomes EAGVAQSPRYKIIEKRQSVAFWCNPISGHATLYWYQQILGQGPKLLIQFQNNGVVDDSQLPKDRFSAERLKGVDSTLKIQPAKLEDSAVYLCASSPRTGGSMNTEAFFGQGTRLTVV.